Described below is a single T cell receptor beta chain sequence and its context. The data derive from a study of blood T cell repertoires in COVID-19. Across the study: The study drew acute and convalescent COVID-19 samples from the United States, Italy and Spain. T cells, B-cell-depleted T cells, or PBMCs provided the cDNA or gDNA that served as material.

Profiling relied on immunoSEQ multiplex PCR, and the TCRdb table lists in-frame clones only, not all of them. The sample has 100,000 or so clones, just over 90% seen once. Germline CDR1 is MNHEY and CDR2 is SVGAGI. This CDR3 contains 15 residues. V lost 6 bases and J lost 8, with 20 bases in between. This TCR was sampled from a man aged 50 to 59 with active COVID-19. V gene TRBV6-5 combines with J gene TRBJ2-1, with D perhaps matching TRBD1 (5 bases). Sequencing was performed on peripheral blood. CDR3 in DNA: TGTGCCAGCAGGAATGATAGGGGTAATTTAGATGAGCAGTTCTTC. Its protein is CASRNDRGNLDEQFF.